The sequence of this T cell receptor (beta chain) was determined in a study of shared clonotypes between healthy human individuals. Study in general: Aged 18 to 49, the donors were a couple of women and a few men.

Healthy and HIV-negative, the adult donors had no recent acute infections or vaccinations. The test was conducted at deep level. The quantity of DNA used in unsorted PBMC replicate PCRs was roughly 320 ng, corresponding to around 32,000 T cell genomes. Profiled with immunoSEQ multiplex PCR; TCRdb holds only in-frame clones, not every one. The data contain 470,000 or so clones, more than 75% of them singletons. The CDR3 covers 15 residues. Germline-derived CDR1 and CDR2 are MNHEY and SVGAGI. Between the trimmed V and J ends, which lost 8 bases and 1 base, there was a span of 14 bases. The sequence came from a middle-aged woman in good health. Some clones in this sample may be carry-over from other donors' samples. The specimen was PBMCs. V usage is TRBV6-5 and J usage is TRBJ2-2; D call uncertain. CDR3 residues: CASRPLRQNTGELFF. The CDR3 DNA follows: TGTGCCAGCCGTCCCCTCCGGCAGAACACCGGGGAGCTGTTTTTT.